Listed below are T cell receptor beta chains from one sample, sequenced in a study of T cell repertoires and Cas9 in healthy adults. Libraries were prepared by immunoSEQ multiplex PCR; TCRdb keeps only in-frame clonotypes and omits some of them. The sample has about 15,000 clones; 89% are singletons. The specimen was Tregs (CD4+, CD25+, CD127-, CD137-, CD154-) from PBMCs; culture status not recorded. The receptor source for this set is a human donor in good health. CDR3s leave out the opening cysteine and the closing phenylalanine or tryptophan.

CDR3 protein,V gene,J gene
AWSRRRSYEQY,TRBV30,TRBJ2-7
ASAQGGNGGYT,TRBV5-1,TRBJ1-2
ASSQDRVYFEKLF,TRBV27,TRBJ1-4
ASSLSGRLDVSGNTIY,TRBV4-1,TRBJ1-3
ASSLFRGLANYGYT,TRBV7-8,TRBJ1-2
AISGTTSNEQF,TRBV10-3,TRBJ2-1
ASSEYMARAF,TRBV6-1,TRBJ1-1
ASSPTNEQF,TRBV18,TRBJ2-1
ASSQDGGLSWTEAF,TRBV4-3,TRBJ1-1
ASSSYNGYEQY,TRBV7-6,TRBJ2-7
ASSFTAGADTQY,TRBV28,TRBJ2-3
ASSSLTGAGTEAF,TRBV28,TRBJ1-1
ASRVAGRETQY,TRBV7-2,TRBJ2-5
ASSPTGFSGNTIY,TRBV7-7,TRBJ1-3
ASSMRHLSGANVLT,TRBV19,TRBJ2-6
ASSWATADTEAF,TRBV6-5,TRBJ1-1
SVELTGYPNGYT,TRBV29-1,TRBJ1-2
ASSFEPYSNQPQH,TRBV28,TRBJ1-5
ASSQQKHTEAF,TRBV14,TRBJ1-1
ASSKKKLVKGSNTGELF,TRBV21-1,TRBJ2-2
ASSLSGGSTDTQY,TRBV28,TRBJ2-3
ASSPDSRANVLT,TRBV18,TRBJ2-6
ASSTVHQNRKTYGYT,TRBV4-1,TRBJ1-2
ASSWETGGGYT,TRBV5-1,TRBJ1-2
ASSLLQGSNSPLH,TRBV27,TRBJ1-6
ASSSGLAGGSGNEQF,TRBV11-1,TRBJ2-1
ASSLVQGVADTQY,TRBV5-1,TRBJ2-3
ASSGTSGRYNEQF,TRBV9,TRBJ2-1
ASRAGGTGHEQF,TRBV14,TRBJ2-1
ASSRPGANTGELF,TRBV4-2,TRBJ2-2
ASSGQVPYNEQF,TRBV19,TRBJ2-1
ASRAGQGSGGELF,TRBV19,TRBJ2-2
ASTFNTDTQY,TRBV7-9,TRBJ2-3
AWSTAGYGTGRTDTQY,TRBV30,TRBJ2-3
ASSYSRTSGGDEQF,TRBV6-6,TRBJ2-1
ASSFSPALYNEQF,TRBV11-3,TRBJ2-1
ASSLTGARYGYT,TRBV27,TRBJ1-2
ASSLALGYSNQPQH,TRBV7-2,TRBJ1-5
ASSLIPTSGLTEQF,TRBV7-3,TRBJ2-1
AWSVTLRLAGVSGTDTQY,TRBV30,TRBJ2-3
ASSYRGRPRAEAF,TRBV7-2,TRBJ1-1
AGSLGPGGFSTDTQY,TRBV28,TRBJ2-3
ASMSPLRNQPQH,TRBV28,TRBJ1-5
ASSPPTGPGYNEQF,TRBV18,TRBJ2-1